This T cell receptor beta chain was sequenced during a study of blood T cell repertoires in COVID-19. About the study: Whether acute or convalescent, the COVID-19 samples came from the United States, Italy and Spain.

In the authors' workflow: Amplifying reference gene primers gave estimates of nucleated cell counts. Some clones are missing from TCRdb's copy, which holds only in-frame ones; the method was immunoSEQ multiplex PCR. D and trimming were read from the DNA, whereas the V and J calls and clone size are those reported in that table. The sample lists under 300,000 clones, 75% to 85% occurring once. Source material: peripheral blood. The TCR comes from a middle-aged man who had recovered from COVID-19.

The CDR3 nucleotides are TGTGCCAGCAGCTCTAGGTACAGGGGGGACACCGGGGAGCTGTTTTTT. Its protein is CASSSRYRGDTGELFF. The chain uses TRBV7-2 and TRBJ2-2, with 8 bases that match TRBD1. Germline CDR1 is SGHTA and CDR2 is FQGNSA. The V gene end was trimmed by 4 bases and the J gene end by 3 bases; junction bases not matched to a gene: 7. This CDR3 has 16 residues.